The 22 T cell receptor beta chains given below trace back to one sample, sequenced in a study of T-cell memory formation after mild COVID-19. TCRdb ran MiXCR on the 5' RACE reads and lists one entry per CDR3 protein. The sample includes fewer than 700,000 distinct CDR3 sequences, 20% to 25% of them seen just once. Material for sequencing was PBMCs or a T cell subset sorted from them (not recorded which). Receptors were obtained from an adult woman who had mild COVID-19 (a few samples of this study predate the infection). Cell type and time point are not known.

J is TRBJ2-1 and V is TRBV2; TRBD2 matches at 7 bases. V trimming: 6 bases; J trimming: 0 bases; junction bases outside the gene matches: 8. This CDR3 region has 16 residues. Germline V gene sequence: CDR1 SNHLY, CDR2 FYNNEI. The CDR3 DNA reads as TGTGCCAGCAGATCACCGGGACTAAGCTCCTACAATGAGCAGTTCTTC. Its protein product is CASRSPGLSSYNEQFF. Supplemented by reference TRBV2 and TRBJ2-1, the full variable domain reads EPEVTQTPSHQVTQMGQEVILRCVPISNHLYFYWYRQILGQKVEFLVSFYNNEISEKSEIFDDQFSVERPDGSNFTLKIRSTKLEDSAMYFCASRSPGLSSYNEQFFGPGTRLTVL.

This clonotype was recorded at least ten times. The V call is TRBV7-2, the J call TRBJ2-2; TRBD2 aligns across 12 bases. The CDR3 is 19 residues long. Trimming cost V 5 bases and J 6 bases; bases outside gene matches: 16. Germline-derived CDR1 and CDR2 are SGHTA and FQGNSA. DNA of the CDR3: TGTGCCAGCAGCCGCCTAGCGGGAGGGTCGCCCGAGAAGGCCGGGGAGCTGTTTTTT. As protein: CASSRLAGGSPEKAGELFF. Supplemented by reference TRBV7-2 and TRBJ2-2, the full variable domain reads GAGVSQSPSNKVTEKGKDVELRCDPISGHTALYWYRQSLGQGLEFLIYFQGNSAPDKSGLPSDRFSAERTGGSVSTLTIQRTQQEDSAVYLCASSRLAGGSPEKAGELFFGEGSRLTVL.

The V call is TRBV6-5, the J call TRBJ2-1, with D possibly matching TRBD2 (6 bases). Germline V gene sequence: CDR1 MNHEY, CDR2 SVGAGI. Trimming pared 6 bases from V and 0 bases from J, leaving 18 bases between. The CDR3 totals 17 residues. This CDR3 reads CASSLTRRANSYNEQFF. In DNA, the CDR3 is TGTGCCAGCAGCCTAACCCGGAGGGCCAACTCCTACAATGAGCAGTTCTTC.

This clonotype turned up a few times. The chain links TRBV4-3 to TRBJ2-7; D may correspond to TRBD1 or TRBD2 (5 bases each). CDR1 LGHNA and CDR2 YSLEER come from the germline V gene. The CDR3 is made up of 17 amino acids. Trimming took off 2 bases at V and 4 bases at J, with 21 bases between the two ends. The CDR3 loop is CASSQLIGTGSLYEQYF. The DNA of the CDR3 is TGCGCCAGCAGCCAACTCATAGGGACCGGGTCCCTTTACGAGCAGTACTTC.

This sequence joins TRBV7-2 and TRBJ2-1; perhaps TRBD2 as D (6 bases). The CDR3 runs to 18 residues. In germline, CDR1 is SGHTA, CDR2 FQGNSA. V gave up 4 bases and J gave up 0 bases, with 19 bases separating them. Written as DNA, the CDR3 is TGTGCCAGCAGCTCGCCCCGAAAGCGGGTTAGCTCCTACAATGAGCAGTTCTTC. This gives the protein CASSSPRKRVSSYNEQFF.

This clonotype was seen a handful of times. The J gene is TRBJ2-2, the V gene TRBV14; 7 bases align to TRBD2. The junction had 11 bases not matched to a gene; V was cut back by 4 bases and J by 0 bases. Per germline, CDR1 SGHDN and CDR2 FVKESK. The length of the CDR3 is 18 residues. This CDR3 reads CASSPSRGSGSNTGELFF. DNA of the CDR3: TGTGCCAGCAGCCCATCTAGGGGTAGCGGGTCGAACACCGGGGAGCTGTTTTTT.

This clonotype was seen more than once but under ten times. This chain connects TRBV12-3 or TRBV12-4 to TRBJ1-5; D might be TRBD1 (6 bases). Trimming shortened V by 5 bases and J by 1 base, and 12 bases separated the two germline ends. This CDR3 spans 15 amino acids. CDR3 sequence: CASSKQGTSNQPQHF. The CDR3 DNA reads TGTGCCAGCAGTAAACAGGGAACCAGCAATCAGCCCCAGCATTTT.

The CDR3 sequence: CASSESRVTPWTGWAYEQYF. CDR3 sequence (DNA): TGTGCCAGCAGTGAATCGCGGGTAACACCTTGGACAGGTTGGGCCTACGAGCAGTACTTC. J is TRBJ2-7 and V is TRBV6-1, with TRBD1 identical over 7 bases. The CDR3 has 20 amino acids. CDR1 and CDR2 from the germline V gene are MNHNS and SASEGT. Losses at the gene ends were 2 bases for V and 2 bases for J; bases not matched to a gene: 21.

J is TRBJ1-2 and V is TRBV19; D is possibly TRBD1 (5 bases). This CDR3 is 15 amino acids long. The V gene lost 5 bases and the J gene lost 8 bases, with 21 bases spanning the gap. Germline V gives CDR1 LNHDA, CDR2 SQIVND (reference sequence). CDR3 region: CASSLSNGALGGYTF. CDR3 coding DNA: TGTGCCAGTAGTCTTTCCAACGGGGCTCTGGGGGGCTACACCTTC. Supplemented by reference TRBV19 and TRBJ1-2, the full variable domain reads DGGITQSPKYLFRKEGQNVTLSCEQNLNHDAMYWYRQDPGQGLRLIYYSQIVNDFQKGDIAEGYSVSREKKESFPLTVTSAQKNPTAFYLCASSLSNGALGGYTFGSGTRLTVV.

This clonotype was counted between two and nine times. The chain links TRBV5-1 to TRBJ2-1; 10 bases match TRBD2. The CDR3 runs to 19 residues. Germline lookup yields CDR1 SGHRS and CDR2 YFSETQ. J lost 0 bases, V lost 1 base, and 10 bases had no gene match. The CDR3 DNA sequence: TGCGCCAGCAGCTTGTGGTCTAGCGGGGGCCGTAGCTCCTACAATGAGCAGTTCTTC. It is translated as CASSLWSSGGRSSYNEQFF.

CDR3 sequence: CASSTGIIRPNTEAFF. DNA of the CDR3: TGTGCCAGCAGTACAGGGATAATACGCCCGAACACTGAAGCTTTCTTT. This rearrangement joins TRBV5-6 to TRBJ1-1, with D maybe TRBD1 (6 bases). The V end was cut by 5 bases, the J end by 1 base, with 18 bases between. The germline V gene encodes CDR1 SGHDT and CDR2 YYEEEE. The length of the CDR3 is 16 residues.

This clonotype turned up a few times. The chain joins TRBV12-3 or TRBV12-4 to TRBJ2-2; D gene uncertain. Trimming left V 4 bases short and J 7 bases short, with 4 bases between. This CDR3 is built from 11 residues. The CDR3 region is CASSWNGELFF. In nucleotides, the CDR3 is TGTGCCAGCAGTTGGAACGGGGAGCTGTTTTTT.

The chain has TRBV25-1 and TRBJ2-3; 7 bases are a match to TRBD2. Germline V gene data show CDR1 as MGHDK and CDR2 as SYGVNS. Trimming took 0 bases from V and 4 from J; bases not matched to a gene: 4. The CDR3 length is 15 residues. The CDR3 here is CASSEYLGGADTQYF. The CDR3 bases are TGTGCCAGCAGTGAATACCTGGGGGGGGCAGATACGCAGTATTTT.

The table lists this clonotype with a few counts. This rearrangement joins TRBV7-9 to TRBJ2-1; 7 bases are a match to TRBD1. In germline, CDR1 is SEHNR, CDR2 FQNEAQ (reference sequence). The junction had 8 bases not matched to a gene; V was cut back by 4 bases and J by 2 bases. CDR3 length: 16 residues. CDR3: CASSSPPGQPYNEQFF. CDR3 bases: TGTGCCAGCAGCTCCCCCCCGGGACAGCCCTACAATGAGCAGTTCTTC.

V gene TRBV12-3 or TRBV12-4 combines with J gene TRBJ1-5; D unclear. Deletions cut 2 bases from V and 5 bases from J, with 4 bases between. The CDR3 runs to 12 residues. The CDR3, as DNA: TGTGCCAGCAGTTTATTGGATCAGCCCCAGCATTTT. This gives the protein CASSLLDQPQHF.

This clonotype has at least ten counts. The chain has TRBV7-9 and TRBJ2-1; TRBD2 matches at 7 bases. The CDR3 is 18 amino acids. After removal of 4 bases from V and 2 bases from J, the junction contained 14 bases not matched to a gene. CDR1 and CDR2 (germline): SEHNR, FQNEAQ (reference sequence). CDR3 in amino acids: CASSSKRGENHAYNEQFF. The CDR3 nucleotides read TGTGCCAGCAGCTCCAAGCGGGGAGAAAATCATGCCTACAATGAGCAGTTCTTC. The full variable domain, its missing parts supplied by reference TRBV7-9 and TRBJ2-1, is DTGVSQNPRHKITKRGQNVTFRCDPISEHNRLYWYRQTLGQGPEFLTYFQNEAQLEKSRLLSDRFSAERPKGSFSTLEIQRTEQGDSAMYLCASSSKRGENHAYNEQFFGPGTRLTVL.

This sequence joins TRBV7-9 and TRBJ2-2; D not certain. Between the trimmed V and J ends, which lost 5 bases and 8 bases, there was a span of 15 bases. The germline CDR1 and CDR2 sequences are SEHNR and FQNEAQ (reference sequence). The CDR3 consists of 14 residues. CDR3 DNA sequence: TGTGCCAGCAGCCTATCCATCTCCATTGGGGAGCTGTTTTTT. It encodes CASSLSISIGELFF.

The sample holds many counts of this clonotype. The chain couples TRBV27 to TRBJ2-7; D tentatively reads TRBD1 or TRBD2 (5 bases each). CDR3 length: 14 amino acids. Trimming took 3 bases from V and 5 from J, leaving 14 bases between them. CDR1 is MNHEY, CDR2 SMNVEV, per germline (reference sequence). The CDR3 nucleotides are TGTGCCAGCAGTTTCGGGGCTTCGGTCAACGAGCAGTACTTC. This codes for CASSFGASVNEQYF.

This chain joins TRBV5-6 and TRBJ2-1; no reliable D call. V was pared by 0 bases and J by 0 bases, with 7 bases between. Per germline, CDR1 SGHDT and CDR2 YYEEEE. CDR3 length: 15 amino acids. The CDR3 DNA follows: TGTGCCAGCAGCTTGGCCGCGATCTCCTACAATGAGCAGTTCTTC. The encoded protein is CASSLAAISYNEQFF. The entire variable domain, with the rest obtained from reference TRBV5-6 and TRBJ2-1, is as follows: DAGVTQSPTHLIKTRGQQVTLRCSPKSGHDTVSWYQQALGQGPQFIFQYYEEEERQRGNFPDRFSGHQFPNYSSELNVNALLLGDSALYLCASSLAAISYNEQFFGPGTRLTVL.

This chain connects TRBV7-3 to TRBJ2-5; TRBD2 agrees at 11 bases. The V and J ends lost 5 bases and 1 base, in that order; junction bases with no gene match: 3. This CDR3 spans 15 amino acids. Germline V CDR1 and CDR2: SGHTA, FQGTGA. CDR3 region: CASSPSGGRQETQYF. The CDR3 DNA is TGTGCCAGCAGCCCTAGCGGGGGGCGCCAAGAGACCCAGTACTTC.

The rearrangement joins TRBV15 to TRBJ2-1; D unresolved. Germline lookup yields CDR1 LNHNV and CDR2 YYDKDF (reference sequence). This CDR3 region has 17 residues. V was shortened by 2 bases and J by 10 bases, with 24 bases between the two germline ends. CDR3: CATSRSPDAPNLGEQFF. The CDR3 DNA reads as TGTGCCACCAGCAGATCTCCGGACGCACCCAATCTAGGGGAGCAGTTCTTC.

The chain combines TRBV30 with TRBJ2-7; the D is unclear. Germline lookup yields CDR1 GTSNPN and CDR2 SVGIG (reference sequence). The V end was cut by 2 bases, the J end by 3 bases, with 8 bases between. The CDR3 spans 12 residues. The CDR3 bases are TGTGCCTGGAGTCAGAGTTACTACGAGCAGTACTTC. Amino acid sequence: CAWSQSYYEQYF. Based on the CDR3 plus reference TRBV30 and TRBJ2-7, the full variable domain is SQTIHQWPATLVQPVGSPLSLECTVEGTSNPNLYWYRQAAGRGLQLLFYSVGIGQISSEVPQNLSASRPQDRQFILSSKKLLLSDSGFYLCAWSQSYYEQYFGPGTRLTVT.